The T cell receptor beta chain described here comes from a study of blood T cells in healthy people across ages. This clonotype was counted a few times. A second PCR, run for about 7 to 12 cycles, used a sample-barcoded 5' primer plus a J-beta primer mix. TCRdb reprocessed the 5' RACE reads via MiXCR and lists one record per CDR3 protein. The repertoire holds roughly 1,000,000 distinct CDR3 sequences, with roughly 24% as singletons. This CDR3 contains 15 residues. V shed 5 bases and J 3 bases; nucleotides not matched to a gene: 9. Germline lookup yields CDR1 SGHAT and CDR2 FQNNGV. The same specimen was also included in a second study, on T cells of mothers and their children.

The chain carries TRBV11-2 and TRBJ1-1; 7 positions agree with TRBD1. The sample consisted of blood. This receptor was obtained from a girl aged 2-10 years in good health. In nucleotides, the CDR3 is TGTGCCAGCAGCAATCAGGACAGGTTCGACACTGAAGCTTTCTTT. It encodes CASSNQDRFDTEAFF.